These T cell receptor beta chains were read from a single sample in a study of cytomegalovirus exposure and HLA in healthy donors. Here immunoSEQ multiplex PCR was the method, and the copy in TCRdb shows in-frame clones only, minus some. The sample lists tens of thousands of clones; 73% were seen once. Specimen: PBMCs. Receptor source: a woman aged 40-49 years in good health and CMV-seropositive. CDR3s include the opening cysteine and the closing phenylalanine or tryptophan. D genes are given only for firm matches. A clone size is listed for some rows: how often the clone was seen (once, few, many), or a class if it is expanded.

J	size	D	V	length	DNA	CDR3
TRBJ2-7	few	TRBD1	TRBV5-1	13	TGCGCCAGCAGCCGGGACAGGAACTACGAGCAGTACTTC	CASSRDRNYEQYF
TRBJ1-6	once	-	TRBV30	16	TGTGCCTGGAGTGTCCTAGGGGTGAGCGATAATTCACCCCTCCACTTT	CAWSVLGVSDNSPLHF
TRBJ2-2	few	TRBD2	TRBV6-4	15	TGTGCCAGCAGTACTAGCGGGAGGACGACCGGGGAGCTGTTTTTT	CASSTSGRTTGELFF
TRBJ1-1	-	-	TRBV9	13	TGTGCCAGCAGCGATACTGGGGGGGGGAGGGCTTTCTTT	CASSDTGGGRAFF
TRBJ2-1	few	-	TRBV5-1	13	TGCGCCAGCAGGGGCGGGAACTACAATGAGCAGTTCTTC	CASRGGNYNEQFF
TRBJ1-2	few	TRBD1	TRBV29-1	15	TGCAGCGTTGAAGGTAGACAGGGGTGGGGCTATGGCTACACCTTC	CSVEGRQGWGYGYTF
TRBJ2-7	-	TRBD1	TRBV30	14	TGTGCCTGGAGGAGGACAGGGGGCGTCTACGAGCAGTACTTC	CAWRRTGGVYEQYF
TRBJ1-2	-	-	TRBV30	14	TGTGCCTGGACCGACGGAGTTGCTAACTATGGCTACACCTTC	CAWTDGVANYGYTF
TRBJ2-3	-	TRBD2	TRBV10-1	15	TGCGCCAGCAGTGAGACCTCGGGACTACGAGATACGCAGTATTTT	CASSETSGLRDTQYF
TRBJ2-7	-	TRBD2	TRBV2	13	TGTGCCAGCATACTAGCGTCGGGGTACGAGCAGTACTTC	CASILASGYEQYF
TRBJ1-5	-	-	TRBV19	14	TGTGCCAGTAGTATAGTGTCAGGCAATCAGCCCCAGCATTTT	CASSIVSGNQPQHF
TRBJ2-6	few	-	TRBV4-2	14	TGTGCCAGCAGAGGGGATTCTGGGGCCAACGTCCTGACTTTC	CASRGDSGANVLTF
TRBJ1-1	-	-	TRBV2	13	TGTGCCAGCAACTGGGACAAGAACACTGAAGCTTTCTTT	CASNWDKNTEAFF
TRBJ1-2	-	-	TRBV9	15	TGTGCCAGCAGCGTAGGAACAGGAGCTAACTATGGCTACACCTTC	CASSVGTGANYGYTF
TRBJ2-6	-	-	TRBV18	17	TGTGCCAGCTCACCGGGGCAGCTTGCGTCTGGGGCCAACGTCCTGACTTTC	CASSPGQLASGANVLTF